These 23 T cell receptor beta chains share one sample of origin, sequenced in a study of shared clonotypes between healthy human individuals. Libraries were prepared by immunoSEQ multiplex PCR; TCRdb keeps only in-frame clonotypes and omits some of them. The sample yields about 640,000 clones, about two thirds seen once. The material sequenced was memory CD4+ T cells sorted from blood. Subset defined: CD45RA-negative fraction. Every receptor here comes from a woman aged 30 to 39 in good health.

This chain uses TRBV2 with TRBJ2-1; 8 bases are a match to TRBD1. This CDR3 is 16 amino acids long. Germline CDR1 reads SNHLY; CDR2 reads FYNNEI. The V gene end was trimmed by 4 bases and the J gene end by 4 bases; junction bases not matched to a gene: 9. CDR3 DNA: TGTGCCAGCAGTGGTCGGCACAGGGGGAAATACAATGAGCAGTTCTTC. Its translation: CASSGRHRGKYNEQFF.

This rearrangement joins TRBV28 to TRBJ2-7, with D maybe TRBD2 (6 bases). This CDR3 spans 15 amino acids. CDR1 is MDHEN, CDR2 SYDVKM, per germline. V was shortened by 4 bases and J by 0 bases, with 13 bases between the two germline ends. CDR3 protein: CASSSPTRASYEQYF. As DNA, the CDR3 is TGTGCCAGCAGTTCACCGACTAGAGCCTCCTACGAGCAGTACTTC. Complete variable domain (other parts from reference TRBV28 and TRBJ2-7): DVKVTQSSRYLVKRTGEKVFLECVQDMDHENMFWYRQDPGLGLRLIYFSYDVKMKEKGDIPEGYSVSREKKERFSLILESASTNQTSMYLCASSSPTRASYEQYFGPGTRLTVT.

The chain couples TRBV28 to TRBJ1-4, with 8 bases lining up with TRBD1. Germline V CDR1 and CDR2: MDHEN, SYDVKM. The length of the CDR3 is 15 residues. V gave up 2 bases and J gave up 6 bases; unmatched junction bases: 5. The CDR3 reads CASSLDRGLDEKLFF. CDR3 coding DNA: TGTGCCAGCAGTTTAGACAGGGGACTGGATGAAAAACTGTTTTTT.

The gene calls are TRBV25-1 and TRBJ2-7; 11 bases fit TRBD1. The CDR3 is made up of 14 amino acids. Germline loops: CDR1 MGHDK, CDR2 SYGVNS. The V segment lost 5 bases and the J segment 4 bases; nucleotides outside the gene matches: 4. CDR3 sequence reads: CASSRGQGDYEQYF. CDR3 in DNA: TGTGCCAGCAGTCGGGGACAGGGGGATTACGAGCAGTACTTC.

This clone was recorded many times. Other DNA sequences in the sample encode the same CDR3. The chain carries TRBV7-9 and TRBJ1-1; D gene ambiguous. Germline CDR1 SEHNR, CDR2 FQNEAQ (reference sequence). Deletions cut 1 base from V and 3 bases from J, with 6 bases between. This CDR3 has 13 amino acids. CDR3 amino acids: CASSLVMDTEAFF. The CDR3 nucleotides are TGTGCCAGCAGCTTAGTGATGGACACTGAAGCTTTCTTT.

The chain is built from TRBV10-3 and TRBJ2-5, with D maybe TRBD2 (5 bases). The CDR3 extends over 13 amino acids. Germline V gives CDR1 ENHRY, CDR2 SYGVKD. V was clipped by 10 bases and J by 5 bases, with 17 bases between them. The CDR3 DNA sequence: TGTGCCACCCAACCCGGGATCGAGGAGACCCAGTACTTC. Translation: CATQPGIEETQYF.

A few counts support this clone. The rearrangement uses TRBV18 and TRBJ2-7; the match to TRBD2 covers 8 bases. V lost 3 bases and J lost 3; bases outside the gene matches: 7. From germline, CDR1 is KGHSH and CDR2 LQKENI. This CDR3 region has 15 residues. The CDR3 DNA reads as TGTGCCAGCTCACCTCCGAGCGGGAGTTACTACGAGCAGTACTTC. Amino acids: CASSPPSGSYYEQYF.

This clone was observed at least ten times. The V and J genes are TRBV14 and TRBJ2-1; D gene unclear. CDR3 length: 11 amino acids. Germline-derived CDR1 and CDR2 are SGHDN and FVKESK. V gave up 4 bases and J gave up 5 bases, with 3 bases separating them. The CDR3 nucleotides read TGTGCCAGCAGCCTTAACAATGAGCAGTTCTTC. Its protein is CASSLNNEQFF.

The rearrangement uses TRBV25-1 and TRBJ2-7, with D unclear. Between the trimmed V and J ends, which lost 4 bases and 9 bases, there was a span of 10 bases. Germline CDR1 is MGHDK and CDR2 is SYGVNS. This CDR3 has 11 residues. CDR3 residues: CASSALFRQYF. CDR3 DNA: TGTGCCAGCAGTGCTCTATTTCGGCAGTACTTC.

Many counts were recorded for this clone. The chain recombines TRBV5-6 with TRBJ2-5; D is possibly TRBD1 or TRBD2 (5 bases each). The CDR3 has 16 residues. V lost 0 bases and J 2 bases, leaving 14 bases between the germline ends. Germline loops: CDR1 SGHDT, CDR2 YYEEEE. CDR3 nucleotide sequence: TGTGCCAGCAGCTTGGGGCCCGAGGGGCTACAAGAGACCCAGTACTTC. It specifies CASSLGPEGLQETQYF.

This chain's CDR3 is CSVVGAGNEKLFF. The CDR3 nucleotides are TGCAGCGTTGTCGGGGCAGGTAATGAAAAACTGTTTTTT. The V call is TRBV29-1, the J call TRBJ1-4; maybe TRBD1 (5 bases). The CDR3 runs 13 residues. Trimming stripped 4 bases from V and 4 bases from J, with 10 bases between. The germline V gene encodes CDR1 SQVTM and CDR2 ANQGSEA.

The rearrangement joins TRBV1 to TRBJ2-4; the table's TRBD1 call for D was not verified on the DNA. TRBV1 is annotated as a pseudogene. The CDR3 contains 16 residues. CDR3 region: CTSSQTGTGDKNIQYF. CDR3 nucleotides: TGCACCAGCAGCCAAACCGGGACAGGGGATAAAAACATTCAGTACTTC.

The chain uses TRBV21-1 and TRBJ2-7. TRBV21-1 is shown as a pseudogene. The CDR3 runs to 17 residues. CDR3 in DNA: TGTGCCAGCAGCAGACAGGGAGGGGGGGTTCATACGTACGAGCAGTACTTC. It translates to CASSRQGGGVHTYEQYF.

For this clone: At the DNA level, this CDR3 is encoded by other sequences in the same sample as well. The genes are TRBV5-8 and TRBJ2-7, with 10 bases matching TRBD1. This CDR3 has 14 residues. After removal of 4 bases from V and 4 bases from J, the junction contained 5 bases not matched to a gene. In germline, CDR1 is SGHTS, CDR2 YDEGEE. DNA for the CDR3: TGTGCCAGCAGCGTACCGGGACAGGGGTACGAGCAGTACTTC. It encodes CASSVPGQGYEQYF.

J is TRBJ1-1 and V is TRBV5-1; D is possibly TRBD1 (5 bases). The V end was cut by 0 bases, the J end by 4 bases, with 13 bases between. Germline V gives CDR1 SGHRS, CDR2 YFSETQ. The CDR3 has 15 amino acids. The DNA for the CDR3 is TGCGCCAGCAGCTTGGAATTCCTGGGGGGCACTGAAGCTTTCTTT. Its translation: CASSLEFLGGTEAFF.

This clone was counted only a few times. Other DNA sequences in this sample translate to the same CDR3. The chain recombines TRBV5-1 with TRBJ1-2; 7 nucleotides agree with TRBD1. The CDR3 has 14 residues. Losses at the gene ends were 0 bases for V and 5 bases for J; bases not matched to a gene: 4. Germline lookup yields CDR1 SGHRS and CDR2 YFSETQ. The CDR3 here is CASSLGQGRYGYTF. In DNA, the CDR3 is TGCGCCAGCAGCTTGGGACAGGGTCGGTATGGCTACACCTTC.

V gene TRBV5-1 combines with J gene TRBJ2-1; maybe TRBD2 (6 bases). The CDR3 covers 15 residues. The V end was cut by 0 bases, the J end by 2 bases, with 9 bases between. Germline V CDR1 and CDR2: SGHRS, YFSETQ. CDR3 DNA: TGCGCCAGCAGCTTGGACGGGGAGGCCTACAATGAGCAGTTCTTC. It is translated as CASSLDGEAYNEQFF.

As to this clone: The junction and the germline gene differ at one end; a read error may be behind it. The chain recombines TRBV28 with TRBJ1-1, with TRBD1 matching over 10 bases. This CDR3 is built from 16 residues. CDR1 and CDR2 (germline): MDHEN, SYDVKM. CDR3 sequence (DNA): TGTGCCAGCATAGGGAGACAGGGGGCTTTGTTGACTGTAGCTTTCTTT. This encodes CASIGRQGALLTVAFF.

V and J are TRBV28 and TRBJ2-6; no clear D gene. V lost 2 bases to trimming and J lost 0 bases, with 8 bases between them. Germline lookup yields CDR1 MDHEN and CDR2 SYDVKM. The CDR3 extends over 16 amino acids. The CDR3 DNA reads as TGTGCCAGCAGTTTAGCCTCATACTCTGGGGCCAACGTCCTGACTTTC. Amino acid sequence: CASSLASYSGANVLTF.

J is TRBJ2-4 and V is TRBV19; 9 positions match TRBD2. The CDR3 is 12 residues long. Per germline, CDR1 LNHDA and CDR2 SQIVND (reference sequence). Trimming removed 5 bases from V and 16 bases from J; junction bases left unmatched: 9. This chain's CDR3 is CASSPSTSGVYF. In DNA, the CDR3 is TGTGCCAGTAGTCCATCGACTAGCGGAGTCTACTTC.

The rearrangement joins TRBV28 to TRBJ2-3; 9 bases map to TRBD2. Germline-derived CDR1 and CDR2 are MDHEN and SYDVKM. The CDR3 is made up of 14 amino acids. V dropped 6 bases and J dropped 6; count of bases not matched to a gene: 7. The chain's CDR3 is CASSRSGTSDTQYF. The DNA for the CDR3 is TGTGCCAGCAGCCGATCCGGGACTAGCGATACGCAGTATTTT. The variable domain in full, with the rest retrieved from reference TRBV28 and TRBJ2-3, is DVKVTQSSRYLVKRTGEKVFLECVQDMDHENMFWYRQDPGLGLRLIYFSYDVKMKEKGDIPEGYSVSREKKERFSLILESASTNQTSMYLCASSRSGTSDTQYFGPGTRLTVL.

This clone has just one count. The chain uses TRBV6-7 and TRBJ1-1; no reliable D call. TRBV6-7 is identified as an open reading frame with a role that is uncertain. V lost 4 bases to trimming and J lost 5 bases, with 8 bases between them. The CDR3 is 12 residues long. The CDR3 bases are TGTGCCAGCAGTTTCTCCGGGACTGAAGCTTTCTTT. Protein sequence: CASSFSGTEAFF.

V and J are TRBV9 and TRBJ1-3; D remains ambiguous. Between the trimmed V and J ends, which lost 2 bases and 0 bases, there was a span of 15 bases. The CDR3 has 17 residues. CDR1 is SGDLS and CDR2 is YYNGEE in the germline V gene. The CDR3 sequence: CASSVRPTLSSGNTIYF. The CDR3 nucleotides read TGTGCCAGCAGCGTTAGACCGACGCTTAGCTCTGGAAACACCATATATTTT. Full variable domain (rest looked up from reference TRBV9 and TRBJ1-3): DSGVTQTPKHLITATGQRVTLRCSPRSGDLSVYWYQQSLDQGLQFLIQYYNGEERAKGNILERFSAQQFPDLHSELNLSSLELGDSALYFCASSVRPTLSSGNTIYFGEGSWLTVV.